This T cell receptor (beta chain) stems from a study of identical twins. Study results and limitations: Sequences that were out-of-frame, alpha and twin-shared displayed an excess of low generation probability.

About this clonotype itself: As yet, its antigen is unknown.

TCRdb reprocessed the 5' RACE reads via MiXCR and lists one record per CDR3 protein. The table records 600,000 to 700,000 distinct CDR3 sequences, 21% of them present only once. Germline CDR1 and CDR2: ENHRY and SYGVKD. The CDR3 is made up of 15 amino acids. After removal of 7 bases from V and 3 bases from J, the junction contained 9 bases not matched to a gene. Separately, the same data were catalogued under a study of T cells expressing NK-cell markers. As reported in that work: Sorted CD3+CD56+NKG2C+, CD3+CD56+NKG2C- and CD3+CD56-NKG2C+ T cells supplied TCR beta repertoires. The use of an anti-gamma-delta TCR antibody, which was added in several experiments, restricted sorting to T cells expressing alpha-beta TCR. The study did not resolve the HCMV specificity of expanded NKG2C+ T cell clones.

This clonotype was sampled from a woman aged 18-29 years in good health. The chain couples TRBV10-3 to TRBJ2-3; TRBD2 aligns across 8 bases. Sequencing used PBMCs. DNA of the CDR3: TGTGCCATCACCCCAGCGGGAGAGGGTACAGATACGCAGTATTTT. Translated: CAITPAGEGTDTQYF.